This TCR beta chain stems from a study of blood T cell repertoires in COVID-19. In the study overall: Some COVID-19 samples were acute and others convalescent; all came from the United States, Italy and Spain.

Authors' processing steps: Counts of nucleated cells, estimated from reference gene primer amplification, were obtained. The repertoire was sequenced with immunoSEQ multiplex PCR; TCRdb's copy has only in-frame clones and lacks some. The V and J calls and clone size come from that table; D and trimming were worked out from the DNA. The sample comprises about 250,000 clones, 87% of which are singletons, and 3% to 3.5% rests with the top ten. This CDR3 region has 16 residues. The V gene end was trimmed by 8 bases and the J gene end by 2 bases; junction bases not matched to a gene: 14. CDR1 is SNHLY and CDR2 is FYNNEI in the germline V gene.

This TCR was recovered from a man aged 18 to 29 with active or convalescent COVID-19. The chain has TRBV2 and TRBJ1-1; 7 bases map to TRBD1. Sample: peripheral blood. The CDR3 is CASPGPTGMANTEAFF. DNA for the CDR3: TGTGCCAGCCCCGGCCCGACAGGGATGGCCAACACTGAAGCTTTCTTT.